The 10 T cell receptor beta chains below come from one sample, sequenced in a study of CD8 T cells in Susac syndrome. Roughly 0.45 to 1 ug RNA was reverse transcribed with random hexamers. TCRdb re-derived calls from the immunoSEQ multiplex PCR reads in MiXCR, one entry per CDR3 protein. The profile shows approximately 190,000 distinct CDR3 sequences, about 95% of them singletons. The material sequenced was CD4+ T cells from PBMCs. Every receptor here comes from a human donor with multiple sclerosis.

The rearrangement joins TRBV7-9 to TRBJ2-7; D unclear. The CDR3 sequence is 13 residues long. V lost 5 bases, J lost 3 bases, and 11 bases lay in between. Per the germline V gene, CDR1 is SEHNR and CDR2 is FQNEAQ (reference sequence). The DNA of the CDR3 is TGTGCCAGCAGCCCCTTCCTAGTCTACGAGCAGTACTTC. Its translation is CASSPFLVYEQYF.

This rearrangement joins TRBV5-4 to TRBJ2-4, with D maybe TRBD1 (6 bases). This CDR3 contains 15 residues. Trimming pared 4 bases from V and 0 bases from J, leaving 11 bases between. Germline lookup yields CDR1 SGHNT and CDR2 YYREEE (reference sequence). The CDR3 here is CASSDRSAAKNIQYF. As DNA, the CDR3 is TGTGCCAGCAGCGACAGGAGTGCAGCCAAAAACATTCAGTACTTC.

The V and J genes are TRBV29-1 and TRBJ1-2; 9 nucleotides align to TRBD1. The V and J ends lost 6 bases and 7 bases, in that order; junction bases with no gene match: 12. Germline V gives CDR1 SQVTM, CDR2 ANQGSEA. The CDR3 is 14 residues long. The CDR3 nucleotides read TGCAGCGTCGCCCGGGACAGGGATTTCGGTGGCTACACCTTC. This gives the protein CSVARDRDFGGYTF.

This chain uses TRBV6-5 with TRBJ1-2; TRBD1 is a possible D gene (6 bases). The CDR3 covers 13 residues. Germline CDR1 reads MNHEY; CDR2 reads SVGAGI. Trimming cost V 3 bases and J 5 bases, with 10 bases left between them. The CDR3, as DNA: TGTGCCAGCAGTTATTTGGACAGATATGGCTACACCTTC. It yields the protein CASSYLDRYGYTF.

The chain uses TRBV30 and TRBJ1-1, with 12 positions matching TRBD1. The germline V gene encodes CDR1 GTSNPN and CDR2 SVGIG (reference sequence). V gave up 7 bases and J gave up 4 bases; unmatched junction bases: 10. The CDR3 contains 15 residues. The DNA of the CDR3 is TGTGCCTTCCGACCCCCGGGACAGGGGGCCACTGAAGCTTTCTTT. Its translation is CAFRPPGQGATEAFF.

The rearrangement links TRBV12-3 or TRBV12-4 to TRBJ2-1; 11 nucleotides line up with TRBD2. The CDR3 totals 16 residues. With 5 bases clipped from V and 7 bases from J, the junction kept 10 bases outside the gene matches. This CDR3 reads CASSPPSGRPGNEQFF. Here the CDR3 DNA reads TGTGCCAGCAGTCCTCCTAGCGGGAGGCCGGGTAATGAGCAGTTCTTC.

The chain is built from TRBV5-1 and TRBJ2-3, with 7 bases matching TRBD1. The V segment lost 4 bases and the J segment 6 bases; nucleotides outside the gene matches: 8. The germline CDR1 and CDR2 sequences are SGHRS and YFSETQ. The CDR3 length is 14 residues. The chain's CDR3 is CASSPATGVDTQYF. CDR3 sequence (DNA): TGCGCCAGCAGCCCCGCTACAGGGGTGGATACGCAGTATTTT. Full variable domain (outside the CDR3, taken from reference TRBV5-1 and TRBJ2-3): KAGVTQTPRYLIKTRGQQVTLSCSPISGHRSVSWYQQTPGQGLQFLFEYFSETQRNKGNFPGRFSGRQFSNSRSEMNVSTLELGDSALYLCASSPATGVDTQYFGPGTRLTVL.

This sequence joins TRBV3-1 and TRBJ2-1; 8 positions match TRBD1. The CDR3 has 14 residues. The ends lost 3 bases at V and 7 bases at J; junction bases unmatched: 5. Germline values: CDR1 LGHDT, CDR2 YNNKEL (reference sequence). CDR3: CASSQWTGMNEQFF. The DNA for the CDR3 is TGTGCCAGCAGCCAGTGGACAGGGATGAATGAGCAGTTCTTC.

The CDR3, as DNA: TGTGCCAGCAGCGTAGATGGTGACAGGGTGATCTACGAGCAGTACTTC. Translating gives CASSVDGDRVIYEQYF. The chain couples TRBV9 to TRBJ2-7; 7 bases map to TRBD1. Per the germline V gene, CDR1 is SGDLS and CDR2 is YYNGEE. The CDR3 spans 16 residues. Trimming removed 0 bases from V and 3 bases from J; junction bases left unmatched: 9.

The genes are TRBV20-1 and TRBJ2-7; 8 nucleotides line up with TRBD1. V shed 4 bases, J shed 4 bases, and the junction held 9 bases outside the gene matches. This CDR3 spans 14 amino acids. CDR1 DFQATT and CDR2 SNEGSKA come from the germline V gene (reference sequence). The CDR3, as DNA: TGCAGTGCTATCCGACCAGACAGGGGATACGAGCAGTACTTC. Its protein product is CSAIRPDRGYEQYF.